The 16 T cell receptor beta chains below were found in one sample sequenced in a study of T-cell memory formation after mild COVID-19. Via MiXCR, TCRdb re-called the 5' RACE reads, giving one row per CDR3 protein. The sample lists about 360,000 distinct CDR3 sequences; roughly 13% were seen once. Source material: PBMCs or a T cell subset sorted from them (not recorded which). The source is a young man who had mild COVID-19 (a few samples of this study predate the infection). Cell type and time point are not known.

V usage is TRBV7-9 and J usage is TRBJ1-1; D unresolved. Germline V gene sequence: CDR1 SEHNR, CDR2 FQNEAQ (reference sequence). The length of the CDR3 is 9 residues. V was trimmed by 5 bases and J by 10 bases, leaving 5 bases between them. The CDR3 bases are TGTGCCAGCAGCCCCCCAGCTTTCTTT. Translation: CASSPPAFF.

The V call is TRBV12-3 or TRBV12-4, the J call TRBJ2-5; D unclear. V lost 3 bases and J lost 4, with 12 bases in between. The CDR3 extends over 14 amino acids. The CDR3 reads CASSFGSWGETQYF. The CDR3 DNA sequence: TGTGCCAGCAGTTTCGGGTCTTGGGGAGAGACCCAGTACTTC.

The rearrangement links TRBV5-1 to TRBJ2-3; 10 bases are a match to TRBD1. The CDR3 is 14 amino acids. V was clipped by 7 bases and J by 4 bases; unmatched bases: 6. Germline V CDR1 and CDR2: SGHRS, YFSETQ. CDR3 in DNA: TGCGCCAGCGCTCCGGGACAGGGGCCAGATACGCAGTATTTT. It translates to CASAPGQGPDTQYF.

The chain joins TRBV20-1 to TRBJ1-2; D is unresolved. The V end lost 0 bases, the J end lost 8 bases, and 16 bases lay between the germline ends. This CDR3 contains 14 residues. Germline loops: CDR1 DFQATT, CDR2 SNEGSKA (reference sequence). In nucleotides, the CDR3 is TGCAGTGCTAGAGATCGGAAAGGGAGTGAGGGCTACACCTTC. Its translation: CSARDRKGSEGYTF.

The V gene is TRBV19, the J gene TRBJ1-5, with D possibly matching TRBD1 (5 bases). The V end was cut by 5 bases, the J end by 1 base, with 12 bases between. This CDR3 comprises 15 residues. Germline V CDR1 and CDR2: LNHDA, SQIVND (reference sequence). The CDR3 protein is CASSSGTESNQPQHF. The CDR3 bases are TGTGCCAGTAGTTCCGGGACTGAGAGCAATCAGCCCCAGCATTTT.

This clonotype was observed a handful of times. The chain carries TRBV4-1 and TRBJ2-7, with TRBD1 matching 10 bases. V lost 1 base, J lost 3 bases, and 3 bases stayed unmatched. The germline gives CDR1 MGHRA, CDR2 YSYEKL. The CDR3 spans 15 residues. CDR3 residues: CASSQGTGGGYEQYV. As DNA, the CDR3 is TGCGCCAGCAGCCAAGGGACAGGGGGTGGCTACGAGCAGTACGTC.

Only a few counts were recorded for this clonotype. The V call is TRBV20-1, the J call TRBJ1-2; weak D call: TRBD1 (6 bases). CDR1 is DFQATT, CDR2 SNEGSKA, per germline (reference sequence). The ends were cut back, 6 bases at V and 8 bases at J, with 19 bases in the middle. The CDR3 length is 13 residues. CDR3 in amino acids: CSAISVQGQGYTF. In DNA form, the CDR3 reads TGCAGTGCAATCTCGGTCCAGGGGCAAGGCTACACCTTC.

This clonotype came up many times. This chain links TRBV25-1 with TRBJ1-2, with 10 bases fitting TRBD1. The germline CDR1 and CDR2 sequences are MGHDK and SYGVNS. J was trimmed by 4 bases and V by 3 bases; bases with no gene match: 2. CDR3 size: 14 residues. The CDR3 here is CASSETGGGYGYTF. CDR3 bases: TGTGCCAGCAGTGAGACAGGGGGCGGCTATGGCTACACCTTC.

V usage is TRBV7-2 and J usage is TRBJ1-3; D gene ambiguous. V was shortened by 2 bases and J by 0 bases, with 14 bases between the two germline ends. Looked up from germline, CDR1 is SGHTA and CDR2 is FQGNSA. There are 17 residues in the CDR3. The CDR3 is CASSLRVLLGSGNTIYF. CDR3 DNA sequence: TGTGCCAGCAGCTTAAGGGTACTTTTAGGCTCTGGAAACACCATATATTTT.

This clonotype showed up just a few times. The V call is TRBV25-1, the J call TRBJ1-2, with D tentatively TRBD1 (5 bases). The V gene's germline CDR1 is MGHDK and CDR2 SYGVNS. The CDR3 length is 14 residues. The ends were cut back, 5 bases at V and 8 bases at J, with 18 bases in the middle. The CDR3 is CASSPQGVLWGYTF. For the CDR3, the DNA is TGTGCCAGCAGTCCGCAGGGAGTTTTGTGGGGCTACACCTTC.

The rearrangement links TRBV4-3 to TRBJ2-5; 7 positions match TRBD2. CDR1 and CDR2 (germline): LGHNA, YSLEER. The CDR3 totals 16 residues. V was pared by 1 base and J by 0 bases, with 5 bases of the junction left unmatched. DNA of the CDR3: TGCGCCAGCAGCCAAGGACTAGCACTGTACCAAGAGACCCAGTACTTC. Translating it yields CASSQGLALYQETQYF.

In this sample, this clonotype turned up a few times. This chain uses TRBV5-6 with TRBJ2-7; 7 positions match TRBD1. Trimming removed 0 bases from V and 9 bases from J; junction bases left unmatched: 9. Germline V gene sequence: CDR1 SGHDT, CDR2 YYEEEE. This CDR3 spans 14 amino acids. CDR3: CASSLGQGEDWQYV. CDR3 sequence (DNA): TGTGCCAGCAGCTTGGGGCAGGGGGAAGACTGGCAGTACGTC.

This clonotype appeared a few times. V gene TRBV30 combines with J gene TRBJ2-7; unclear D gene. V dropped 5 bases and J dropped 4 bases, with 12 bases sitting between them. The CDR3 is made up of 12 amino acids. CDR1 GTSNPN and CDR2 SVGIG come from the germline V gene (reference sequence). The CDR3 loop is CAWAGVPYEQYF. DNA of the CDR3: TGTGCCTGGGCTGGAGTGCCTTACGAGCAGTACTTC.

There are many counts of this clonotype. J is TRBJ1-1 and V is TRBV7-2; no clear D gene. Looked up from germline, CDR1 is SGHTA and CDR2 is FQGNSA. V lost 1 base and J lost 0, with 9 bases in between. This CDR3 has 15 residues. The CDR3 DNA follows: TGTGCCAGCAGCTTAGGAGGCGGAATGAACACTGAAGCTTTCTTT. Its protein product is CASSLGGGMNTEAFF.

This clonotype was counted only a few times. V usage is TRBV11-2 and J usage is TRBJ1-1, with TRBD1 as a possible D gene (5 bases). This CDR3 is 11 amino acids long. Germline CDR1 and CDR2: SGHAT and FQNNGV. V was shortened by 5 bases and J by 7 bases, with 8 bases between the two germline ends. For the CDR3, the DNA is TGTGCCAGCAGCGGGACGGTTGAAGCTTTCTTT. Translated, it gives CASSGTVEAFF.

CDR3 DNA: TGTGCCAGCAGCCAAGATTTAGGGTTGAACACTGAAGCTTTCTTT. It yields the protein CASSQDLGLNTEAFF. The chain links TRBV4-2 to TRBJ1-1; D gene uncertain. The ends were cut back, 0 bases at V and 0 bases at J, with 8 bases in the middle. This CDR3 is built from 15 residues. CDR1 and CDR2 (germline): LGHNA, YNFKEQ.